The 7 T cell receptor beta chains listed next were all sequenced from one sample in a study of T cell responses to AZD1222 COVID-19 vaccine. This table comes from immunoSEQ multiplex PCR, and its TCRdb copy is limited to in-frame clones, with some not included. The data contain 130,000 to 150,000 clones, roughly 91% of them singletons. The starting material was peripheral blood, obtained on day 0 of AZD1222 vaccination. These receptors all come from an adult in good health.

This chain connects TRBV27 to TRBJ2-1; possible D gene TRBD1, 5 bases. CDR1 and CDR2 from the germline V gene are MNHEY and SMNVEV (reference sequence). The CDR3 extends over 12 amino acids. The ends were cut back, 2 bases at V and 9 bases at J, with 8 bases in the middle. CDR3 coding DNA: TGTGCCAGCAGTTTACAGGGAAGTGAGCAGTTCTTC. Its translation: CASSLQGSEQFF.

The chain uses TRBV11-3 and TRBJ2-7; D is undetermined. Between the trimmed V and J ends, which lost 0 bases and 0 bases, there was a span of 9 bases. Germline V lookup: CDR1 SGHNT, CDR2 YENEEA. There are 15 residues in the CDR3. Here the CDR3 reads CASSLDGRTSYEQYF. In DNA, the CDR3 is TGTGCCAGCAGCTTAGATGGTCGCACCTCCTACGAGCAGTACTTC.

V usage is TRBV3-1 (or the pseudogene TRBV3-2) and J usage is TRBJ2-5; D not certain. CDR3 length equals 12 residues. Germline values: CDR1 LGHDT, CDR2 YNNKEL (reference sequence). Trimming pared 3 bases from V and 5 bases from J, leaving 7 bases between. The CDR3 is CASSHLFETQYF. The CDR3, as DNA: TGTGCCAGCAGCCATCTGTTCGAGACCCAGTACTTC.

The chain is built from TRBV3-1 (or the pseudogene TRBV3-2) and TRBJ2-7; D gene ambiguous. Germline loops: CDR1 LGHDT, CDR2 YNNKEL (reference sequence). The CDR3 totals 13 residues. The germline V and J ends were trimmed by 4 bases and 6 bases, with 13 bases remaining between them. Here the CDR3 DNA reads TGTGCCAGCAGCCTAGATCCCAGTTTCGAGCAGTACTTC. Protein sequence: CASSLDPSFEQYF.

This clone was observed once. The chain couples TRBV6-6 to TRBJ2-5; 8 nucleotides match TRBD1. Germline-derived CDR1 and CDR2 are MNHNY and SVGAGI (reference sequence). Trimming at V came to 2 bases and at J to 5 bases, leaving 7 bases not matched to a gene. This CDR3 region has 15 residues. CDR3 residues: CASSYRQGRSETQYF. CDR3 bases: TGTGCCAGCAGTTACAGACAGGGGAGATCGGAGACCCAGTACTTC.

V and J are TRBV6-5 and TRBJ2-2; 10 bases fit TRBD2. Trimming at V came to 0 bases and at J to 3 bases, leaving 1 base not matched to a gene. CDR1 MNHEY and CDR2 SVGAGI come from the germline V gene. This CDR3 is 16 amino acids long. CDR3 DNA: TGTGCCAGCAGTTACTCCCTAGCGGGAGACACCGGGGAGCTGTTTTTT. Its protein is CASSYSLAGDTGELFF.

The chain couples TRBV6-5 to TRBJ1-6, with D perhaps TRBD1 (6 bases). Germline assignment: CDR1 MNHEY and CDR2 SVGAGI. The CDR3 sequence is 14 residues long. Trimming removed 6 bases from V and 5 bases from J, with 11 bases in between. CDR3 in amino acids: CASSTGNHNSPLHF. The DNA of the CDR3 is TGTGCCAGCAGCACAGGGAACCATAATTCACCCCTCCACTTT.